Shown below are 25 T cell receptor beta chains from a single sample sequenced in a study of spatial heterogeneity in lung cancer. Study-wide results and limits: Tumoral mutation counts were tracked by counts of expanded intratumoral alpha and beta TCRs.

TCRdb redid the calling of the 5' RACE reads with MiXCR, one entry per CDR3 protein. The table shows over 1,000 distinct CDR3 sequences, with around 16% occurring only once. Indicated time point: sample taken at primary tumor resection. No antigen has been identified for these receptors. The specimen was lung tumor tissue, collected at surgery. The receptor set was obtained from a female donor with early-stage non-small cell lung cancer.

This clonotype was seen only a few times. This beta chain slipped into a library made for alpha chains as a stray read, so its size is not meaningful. The CDR3: CASSFAASGANVLTF. CDR3 sequence (DNA): TGTGCCAGCAGCTTTGCAGCCTCTGGGGCCAACGTCCTGACTTTC. The rearrangement uses TRBV7-9 and TRBJ2-6; no definite D call. Germline V lookup: CDR1 SEHNR, CDR2 FQNEAQ (reference sequence). Trimming removed 3 bases from V and 0 bases from J, with 6 bases in between. The CDR3 covers 15 residues.

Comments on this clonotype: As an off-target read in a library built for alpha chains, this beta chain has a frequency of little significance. CDR3 DNA: TGCGCCAGCAGCGCAGGGCAACCTTCTGCGACAGATACGCAGTATTTT. This translates into CASSAGQPSATDTQYF. The chain uses TRBV5-1 and TRBJ2-3; perhaps TRBD1 as D (5 bases). Germline CDR1 and CDR2: SGHRS and YFSETQ. V was clipped by 4 bases and J by 3 bases, with 18 bases between them. The CDR3 length is 16 residues.

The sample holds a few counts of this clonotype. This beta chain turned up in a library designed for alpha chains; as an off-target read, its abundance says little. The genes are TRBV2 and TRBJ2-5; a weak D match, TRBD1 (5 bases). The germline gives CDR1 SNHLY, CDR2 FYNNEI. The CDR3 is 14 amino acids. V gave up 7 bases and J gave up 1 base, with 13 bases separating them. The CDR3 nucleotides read TGTGCCAGCACCCGACAGAAGCTCCAAGAGACCCAGTACTTC. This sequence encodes CASTRQKLQETQYF. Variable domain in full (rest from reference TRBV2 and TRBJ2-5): EPEVTQTPSHQVTQMGQEVILRCVPISNHLYFYWYRQILGQKVEFLVSFYNNEISEKSEIFDDQFSVERPDGSNFTLKIRSTKLEDSAMYFCASTRQKLQETQYFGPGTRLLVL.

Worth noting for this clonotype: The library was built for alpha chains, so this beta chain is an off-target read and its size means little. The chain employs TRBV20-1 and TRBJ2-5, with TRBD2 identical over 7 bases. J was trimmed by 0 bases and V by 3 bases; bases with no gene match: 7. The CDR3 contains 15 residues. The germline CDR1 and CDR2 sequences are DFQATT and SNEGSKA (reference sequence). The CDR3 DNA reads TGCAGTGCTAGTTCGGGAGGCCCAAACCAAGAGACCCAGTACTTC. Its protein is CSASSGGPNQETQYF.

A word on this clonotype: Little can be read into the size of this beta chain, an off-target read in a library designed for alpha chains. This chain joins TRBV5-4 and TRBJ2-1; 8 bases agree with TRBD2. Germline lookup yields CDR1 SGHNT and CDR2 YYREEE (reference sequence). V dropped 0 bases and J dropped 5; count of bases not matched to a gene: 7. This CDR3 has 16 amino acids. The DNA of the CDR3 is TGTGCCAGCAGCTTGGTTTATAGCGGGGTAAACAATGAGCAGTTCTTC. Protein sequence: CASSLVYSGVNNEQFF. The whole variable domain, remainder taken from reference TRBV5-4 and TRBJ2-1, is ETGVTQSPTHLIKTRGQQVTLRCSSQSGHNTVSWYQQALGQGPQFIFQYYREEENGRGNFPPRFSGLQFPNYSSELNVNALELDDSALYLCASSLVYSGVNNEQFFGPGTRLTVL.

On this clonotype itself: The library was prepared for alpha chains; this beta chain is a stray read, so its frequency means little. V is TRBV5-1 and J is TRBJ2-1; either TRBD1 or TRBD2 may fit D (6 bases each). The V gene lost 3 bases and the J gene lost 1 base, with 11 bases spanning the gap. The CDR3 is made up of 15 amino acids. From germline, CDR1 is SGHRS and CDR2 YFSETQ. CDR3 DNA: TGCGCCAGCAGCTCCGGGGGCCAGTCCTACAATGAGCAGTTCTTC. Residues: CASSSGGQSYNEQFF.

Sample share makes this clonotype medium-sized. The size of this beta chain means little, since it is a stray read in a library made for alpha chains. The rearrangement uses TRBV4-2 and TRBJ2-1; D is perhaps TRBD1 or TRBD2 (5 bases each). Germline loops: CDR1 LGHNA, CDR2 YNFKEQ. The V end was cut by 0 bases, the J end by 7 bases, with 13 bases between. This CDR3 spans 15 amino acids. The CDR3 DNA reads TGTGCCAGCAGCCAAGAGCTCGGGACGACTAATGAGCAGTTCTTC. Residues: CASSQELGTTNEQFF.

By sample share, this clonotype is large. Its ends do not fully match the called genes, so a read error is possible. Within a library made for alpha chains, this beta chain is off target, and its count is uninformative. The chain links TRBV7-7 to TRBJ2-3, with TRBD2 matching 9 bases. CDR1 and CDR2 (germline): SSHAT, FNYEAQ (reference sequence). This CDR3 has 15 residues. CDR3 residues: CASSLGLAGSNTQYF. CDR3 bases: TGTGCTAGCAGCTTAGGGCTAGCGGGAAGCAATACGCAGTATTTT.

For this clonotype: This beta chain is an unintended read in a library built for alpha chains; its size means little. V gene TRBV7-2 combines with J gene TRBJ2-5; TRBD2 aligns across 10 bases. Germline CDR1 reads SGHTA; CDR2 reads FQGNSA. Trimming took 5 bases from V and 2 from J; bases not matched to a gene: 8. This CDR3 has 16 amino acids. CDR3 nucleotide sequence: TGTGCCAGCAGCCCACTAGCGGGGAGGGGTCAAGAGACCCAGTACTTC. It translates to CASSPLAGRGQETQYF.

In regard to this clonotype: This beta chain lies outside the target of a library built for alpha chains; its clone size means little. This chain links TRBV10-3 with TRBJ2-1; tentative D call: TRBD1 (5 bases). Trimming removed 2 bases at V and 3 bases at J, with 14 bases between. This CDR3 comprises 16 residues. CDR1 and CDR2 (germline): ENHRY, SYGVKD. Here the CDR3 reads CAISETIGDNYNEQFF. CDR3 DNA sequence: TGTGCCATCAGTGAGACTATAGGGGATAACTACAATGAGCAGTTCTTC.

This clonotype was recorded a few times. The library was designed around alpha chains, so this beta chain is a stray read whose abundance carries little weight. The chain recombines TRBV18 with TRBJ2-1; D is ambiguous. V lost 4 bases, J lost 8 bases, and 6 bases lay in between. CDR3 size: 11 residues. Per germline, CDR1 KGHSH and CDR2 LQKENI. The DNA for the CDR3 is TGTGCCAGCTCACTTGGGGATGAGCAGTTCTTC. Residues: CASSLGDEQFF.

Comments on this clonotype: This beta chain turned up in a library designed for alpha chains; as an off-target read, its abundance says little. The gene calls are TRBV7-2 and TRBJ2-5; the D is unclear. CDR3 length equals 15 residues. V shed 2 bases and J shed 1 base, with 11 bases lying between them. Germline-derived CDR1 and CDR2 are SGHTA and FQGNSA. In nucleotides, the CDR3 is TGTGCCAGCAGCTTAATGATGGGGTTCCAAGAGACCCAGTACTTC. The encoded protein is CASSLMMGFQETQYF. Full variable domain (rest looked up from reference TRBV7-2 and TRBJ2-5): GAGVSQSPSNKVTEKGKDVELRCDPISGHTALYWYRQSLGQGLEFLIYFQGNSAPDKSGLPSDRFSAERTGGSVSTLTIQRTQQEDSAVYLCASSLMMGFQETQYFGPGTRLLVL.

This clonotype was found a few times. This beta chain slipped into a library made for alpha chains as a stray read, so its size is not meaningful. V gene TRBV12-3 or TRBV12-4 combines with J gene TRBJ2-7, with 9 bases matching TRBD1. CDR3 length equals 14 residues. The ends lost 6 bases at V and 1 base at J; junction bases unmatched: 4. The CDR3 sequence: CASRRTGDSYEQYF. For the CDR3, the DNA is TGTGCCAGCAGAAGGACAGGGGATTCCTACGAGCAGTACTTC.

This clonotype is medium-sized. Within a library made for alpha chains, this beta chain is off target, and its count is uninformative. The CDR3 is CSASPLGGVEQYF. The DNA for the CDR3 is TGCAGCGCCTCACCCCTCGGAGGAGTTGAGCAGTACTTC. This chain links TRBV29-1 with TRBJ2-7, with TRBD2 as a possible D gene (5 bases). This CDR3 is built from 13 residues. Per germline, CDR1 SQVTM and CDR2 ANQGSEA. Between the trimmed V and J ends, which lost 7 bases and 7 bases, there was a span of 20 bases.

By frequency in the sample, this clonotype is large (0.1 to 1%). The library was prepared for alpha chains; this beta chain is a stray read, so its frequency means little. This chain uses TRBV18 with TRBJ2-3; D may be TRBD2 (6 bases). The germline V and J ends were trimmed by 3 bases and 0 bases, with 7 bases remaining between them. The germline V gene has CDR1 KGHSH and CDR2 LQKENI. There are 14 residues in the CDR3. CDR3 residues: CASSPGGSTDTQYF. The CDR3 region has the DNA TGTGCCAGCTCACCGGGGGGAAGCACAGATACGCAGTATTTT.

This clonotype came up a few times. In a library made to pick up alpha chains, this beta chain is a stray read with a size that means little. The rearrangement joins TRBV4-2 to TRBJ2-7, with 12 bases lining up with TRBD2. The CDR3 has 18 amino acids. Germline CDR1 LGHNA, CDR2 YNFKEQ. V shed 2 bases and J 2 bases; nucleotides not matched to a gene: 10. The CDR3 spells CASSQPTETSGSPYEQYV. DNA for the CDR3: TGTGCCAGCAGCCAACCTACTGAGACTAGCGGGAGCCCCTACGAGCAGTACGTC.

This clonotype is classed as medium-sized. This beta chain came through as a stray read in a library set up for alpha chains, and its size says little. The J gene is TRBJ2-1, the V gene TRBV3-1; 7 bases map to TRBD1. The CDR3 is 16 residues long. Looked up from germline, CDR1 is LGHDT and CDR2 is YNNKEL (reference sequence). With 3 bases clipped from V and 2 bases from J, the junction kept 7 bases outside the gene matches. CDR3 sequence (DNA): TGTGCCAGCAGCCACCCCAGACAGGGAGCCTACAATGAGCAGTTCTTC. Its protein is CASSHPRQGAYNEQFF.

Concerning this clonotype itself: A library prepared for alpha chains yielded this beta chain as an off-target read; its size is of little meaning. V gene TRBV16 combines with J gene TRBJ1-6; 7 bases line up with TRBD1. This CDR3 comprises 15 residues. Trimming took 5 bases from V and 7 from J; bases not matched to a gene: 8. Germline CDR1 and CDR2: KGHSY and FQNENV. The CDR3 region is CASSASPGGNSPLHF. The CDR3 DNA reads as TGTGCCAGCAGCGCAAGCCCAGGGGGAAATTCACCCCTCCACTTT.

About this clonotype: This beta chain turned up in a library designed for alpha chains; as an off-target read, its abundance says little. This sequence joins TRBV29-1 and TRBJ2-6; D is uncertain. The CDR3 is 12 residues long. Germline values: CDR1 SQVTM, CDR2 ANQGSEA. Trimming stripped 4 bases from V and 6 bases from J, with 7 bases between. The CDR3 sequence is CSVGQAANVLTF. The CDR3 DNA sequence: TGCAGCGTTGGTCAGGCGGCCAACGTCCTGACTTTC. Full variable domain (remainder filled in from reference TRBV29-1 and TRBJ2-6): SAVISQKPSRDICQRGTSLTIQCQVDSQVTMMFWYRQQPGQSLTLIATANQGSEATYESGFVIDKFPISRPNLTFSTLTVSNMSPEDSSIYLCSVGQAANVLTFGAGSRLTVL.

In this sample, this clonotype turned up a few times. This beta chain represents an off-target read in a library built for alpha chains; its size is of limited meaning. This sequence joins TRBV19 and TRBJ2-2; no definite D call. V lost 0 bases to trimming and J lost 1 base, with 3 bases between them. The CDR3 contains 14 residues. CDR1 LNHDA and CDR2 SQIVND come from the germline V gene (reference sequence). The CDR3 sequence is CASSIDRNTGELFF. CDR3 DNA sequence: TGTGCCAGTAGTATAGACCGGAACACCGGGGAGCTGTTTTTT.

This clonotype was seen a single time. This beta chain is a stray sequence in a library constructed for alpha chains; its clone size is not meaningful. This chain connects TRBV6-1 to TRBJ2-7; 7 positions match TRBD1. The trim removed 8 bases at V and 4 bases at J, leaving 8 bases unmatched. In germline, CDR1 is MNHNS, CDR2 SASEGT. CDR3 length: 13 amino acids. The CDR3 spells CASQRGLDYEQYV. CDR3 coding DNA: TGTGCCAGCCAGAGGGGGCTAGATTACGAGCAGTACGTC.

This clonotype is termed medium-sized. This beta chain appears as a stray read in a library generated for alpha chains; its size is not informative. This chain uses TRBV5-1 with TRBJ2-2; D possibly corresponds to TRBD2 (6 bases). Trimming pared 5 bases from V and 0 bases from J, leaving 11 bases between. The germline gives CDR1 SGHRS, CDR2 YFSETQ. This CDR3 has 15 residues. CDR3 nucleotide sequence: TGCGCCAGCAGGGGGGACTTCTCGAACACCGGGGAGCTGTTTTTT. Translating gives CASRGDFSNTGELFF. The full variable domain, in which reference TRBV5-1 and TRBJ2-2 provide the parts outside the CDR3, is KAGVTQTPRYLIKTRGQQVTLSCSPISGHRSVSWYQQTPGQGLQFLFEYFSETQRNKGNFPGRFSGRQFSNSRSEMNVSTLELGDSALYLCASRGDFSNTGELFFGEGSRLTVL.

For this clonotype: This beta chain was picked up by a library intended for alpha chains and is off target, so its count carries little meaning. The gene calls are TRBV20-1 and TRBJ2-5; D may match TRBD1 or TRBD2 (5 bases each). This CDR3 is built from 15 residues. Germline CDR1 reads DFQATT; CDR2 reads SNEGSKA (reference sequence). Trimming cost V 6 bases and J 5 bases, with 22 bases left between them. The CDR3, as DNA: TGCAGTGCCCCCGGGGCTGAGGGGTTTCGGGAGACCCAGTACTTC. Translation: CSAPGAEGFRETQYF.

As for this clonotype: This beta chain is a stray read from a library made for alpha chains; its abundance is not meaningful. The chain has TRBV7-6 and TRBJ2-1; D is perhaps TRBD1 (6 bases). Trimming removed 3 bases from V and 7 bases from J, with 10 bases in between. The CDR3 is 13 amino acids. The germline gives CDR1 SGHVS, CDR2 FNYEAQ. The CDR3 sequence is CASSLRQGNEQFF. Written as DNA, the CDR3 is TGTGCCAGCAGCTTGAGGCAGGGGAATGAGCAGTTCTTC.

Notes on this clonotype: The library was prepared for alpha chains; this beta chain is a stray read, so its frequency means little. The CDR3 loop is CASTRDGNEQFF. For the CDR3, the DNA is TGTGCCAGCACCAGGGACGGGAATGAGCAGTTCTTC. The rearrangement joins TRBV12-3 or TRBV12-4 to TRBJ2-1, with D perhaps assigned TRBD1 or TRBD2 (5 bases each). The CDR3 length is 12 residues. V was cut by 7 bases and J by 7 bases, with 11 bases left in between.